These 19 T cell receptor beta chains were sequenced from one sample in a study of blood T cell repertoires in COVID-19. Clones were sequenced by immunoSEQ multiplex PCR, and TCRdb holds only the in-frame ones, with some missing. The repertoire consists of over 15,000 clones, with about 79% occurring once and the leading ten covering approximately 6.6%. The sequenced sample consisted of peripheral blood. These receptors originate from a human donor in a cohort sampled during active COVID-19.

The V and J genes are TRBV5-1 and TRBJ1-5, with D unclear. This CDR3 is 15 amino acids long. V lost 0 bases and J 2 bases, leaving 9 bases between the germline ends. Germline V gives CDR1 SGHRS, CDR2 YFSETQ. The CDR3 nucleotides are TGCGCCAGCAGCTTGGCGGGAGGCGGCAATCAGCCCCAGCATTTT. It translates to CASSLAGGGNQPQHF.

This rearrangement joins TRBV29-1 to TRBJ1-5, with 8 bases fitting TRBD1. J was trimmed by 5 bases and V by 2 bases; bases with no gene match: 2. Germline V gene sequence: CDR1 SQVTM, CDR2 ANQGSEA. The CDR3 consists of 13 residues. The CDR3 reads CSVETDRDQPQHF. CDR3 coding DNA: TGCAGCGTTGAAACGGACAGGGATCAGCCCCAGCATTTT.

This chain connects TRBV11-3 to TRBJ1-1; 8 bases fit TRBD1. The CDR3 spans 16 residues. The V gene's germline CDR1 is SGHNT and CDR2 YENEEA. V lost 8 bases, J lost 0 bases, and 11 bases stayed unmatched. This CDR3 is CASHSPGGVMNTEAFF. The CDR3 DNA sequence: TGTGCCAGCCACTCACCAGGGGGCGTGATGAACACTGAAGCTTTCTTT.

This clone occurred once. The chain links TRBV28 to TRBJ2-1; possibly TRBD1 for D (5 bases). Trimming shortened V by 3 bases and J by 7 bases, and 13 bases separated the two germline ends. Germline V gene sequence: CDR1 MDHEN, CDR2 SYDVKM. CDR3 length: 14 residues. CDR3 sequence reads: CASSFDSAGNEQFF. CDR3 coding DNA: TGTGCCAGCAGTTTTGATTCCGCAGGGAATGAGCAGTTCTTC.

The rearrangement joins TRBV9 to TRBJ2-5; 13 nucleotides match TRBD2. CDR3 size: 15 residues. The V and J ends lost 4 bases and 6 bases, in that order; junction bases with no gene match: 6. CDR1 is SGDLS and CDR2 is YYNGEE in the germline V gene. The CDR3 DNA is TGTGCCAGCAGCCCCGGACTAGCGGGAGAAAAGACCCAGTACTTC. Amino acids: CASSPGLAGEKTQYF.

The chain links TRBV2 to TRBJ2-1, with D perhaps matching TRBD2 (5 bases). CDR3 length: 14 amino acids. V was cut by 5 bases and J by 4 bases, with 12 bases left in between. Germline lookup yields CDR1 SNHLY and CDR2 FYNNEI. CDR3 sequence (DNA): TGTGCCAGCAGTACTAGGCTCCCATACAATGAGCAGTTCTTC. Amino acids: CASSTRLPYNEQFF.

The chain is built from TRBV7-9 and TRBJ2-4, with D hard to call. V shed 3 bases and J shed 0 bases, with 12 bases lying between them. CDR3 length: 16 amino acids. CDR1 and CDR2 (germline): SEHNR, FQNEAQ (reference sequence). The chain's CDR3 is CASSFGPPGAKNIQYF. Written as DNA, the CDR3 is TGTGCCAGCAGCTTTGGCCCACCTGGAGCCAAAAACATTCAGTACTTC.

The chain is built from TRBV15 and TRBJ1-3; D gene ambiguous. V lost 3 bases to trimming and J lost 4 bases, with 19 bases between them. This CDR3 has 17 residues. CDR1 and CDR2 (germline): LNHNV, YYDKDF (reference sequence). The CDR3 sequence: CATSRGPLQSGGNTIYF. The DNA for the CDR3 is TGTGCCACCAGCAGGGGCCCCCTACAATCGGGAGGAAACACCATATATTTT.

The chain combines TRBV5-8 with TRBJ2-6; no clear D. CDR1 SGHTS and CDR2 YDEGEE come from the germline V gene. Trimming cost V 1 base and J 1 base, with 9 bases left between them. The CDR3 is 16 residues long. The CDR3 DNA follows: TGTGCCAGCAGCTTGATCGTATTATCTGGGGCCAACGTCCTGACTTTC. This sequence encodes CASSLIVLSGANVLTF.

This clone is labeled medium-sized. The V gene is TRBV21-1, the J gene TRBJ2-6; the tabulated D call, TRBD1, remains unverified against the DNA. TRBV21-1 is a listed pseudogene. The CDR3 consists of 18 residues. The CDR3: CALSWGTDKFSGANVLTF. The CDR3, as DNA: TGTGCCCTGAGTTGGGGGACAGACAAATTCTCTGGGGCCAACGTCCTGACTTTC.

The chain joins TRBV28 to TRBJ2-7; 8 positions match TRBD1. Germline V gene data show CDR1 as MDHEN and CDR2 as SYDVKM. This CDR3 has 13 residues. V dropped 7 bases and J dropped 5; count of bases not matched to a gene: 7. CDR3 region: CASMGQVVHEQYF. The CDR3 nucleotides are TGTGCCAGCATGGGACAGGTTGTCCACGAGCAGTACTTC.

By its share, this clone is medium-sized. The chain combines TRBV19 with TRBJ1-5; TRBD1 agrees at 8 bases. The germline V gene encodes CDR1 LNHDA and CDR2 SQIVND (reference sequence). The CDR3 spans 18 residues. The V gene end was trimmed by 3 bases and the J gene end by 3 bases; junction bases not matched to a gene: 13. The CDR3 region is CASSITWSGGLYNQPQHF. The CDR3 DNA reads TGTGCCAGTAGTATCACGTGGTCAGGGGGCCTTTACAATCAGCCCCAGCATTTT.

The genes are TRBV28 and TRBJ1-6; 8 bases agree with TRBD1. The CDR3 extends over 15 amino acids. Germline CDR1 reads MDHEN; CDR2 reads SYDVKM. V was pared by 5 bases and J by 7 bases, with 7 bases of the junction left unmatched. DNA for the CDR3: TGTGCCAGCAGTCCCCTGGACAGGGAAAATTCACCCCTCCACTTT. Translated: CASSPLDRENSPLHF.

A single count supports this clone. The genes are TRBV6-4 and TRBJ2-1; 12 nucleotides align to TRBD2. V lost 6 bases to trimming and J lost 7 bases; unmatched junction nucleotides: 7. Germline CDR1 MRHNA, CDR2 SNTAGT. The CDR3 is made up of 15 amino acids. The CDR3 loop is CASSAGTSGSNEQFF. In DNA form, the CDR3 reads TGTGCCAGCAGCGCCGGGACTAGCGGGTCAAATGAGCAGTTCTTC.

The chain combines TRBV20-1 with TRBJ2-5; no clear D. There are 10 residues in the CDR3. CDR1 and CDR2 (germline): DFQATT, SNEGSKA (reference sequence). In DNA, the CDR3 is TGCAGGGCCCCACCAGAGACCCAGTACTTC. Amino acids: CRAPPETQYF.

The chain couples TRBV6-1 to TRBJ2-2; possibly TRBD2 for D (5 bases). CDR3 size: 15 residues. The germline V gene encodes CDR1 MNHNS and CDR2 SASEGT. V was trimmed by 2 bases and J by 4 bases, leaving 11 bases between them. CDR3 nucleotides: TGTGCCAGCAGTGAAATGGCTGCGGGCACCGGGGAGCTGTTTTTT. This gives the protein CASSEMAAGTGELFF.

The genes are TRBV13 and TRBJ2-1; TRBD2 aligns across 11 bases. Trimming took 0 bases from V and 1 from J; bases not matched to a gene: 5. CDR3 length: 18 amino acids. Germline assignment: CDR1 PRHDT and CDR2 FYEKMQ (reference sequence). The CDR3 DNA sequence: TGTGCCAGCAGCTTAGGGACTAGCGGGAAATCATCCTACAATGAGCAGTTCTTC. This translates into CASSLGTSGKSSYNEQFF.

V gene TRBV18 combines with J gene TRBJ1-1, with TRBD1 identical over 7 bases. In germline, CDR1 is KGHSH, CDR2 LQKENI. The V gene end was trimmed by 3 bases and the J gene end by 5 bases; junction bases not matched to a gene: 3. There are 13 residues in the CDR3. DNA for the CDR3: TGTGCCAGCTCACCGACCAGGGGGACTGAAGCTTTCTTT. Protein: CASSPTRGTEAFF.

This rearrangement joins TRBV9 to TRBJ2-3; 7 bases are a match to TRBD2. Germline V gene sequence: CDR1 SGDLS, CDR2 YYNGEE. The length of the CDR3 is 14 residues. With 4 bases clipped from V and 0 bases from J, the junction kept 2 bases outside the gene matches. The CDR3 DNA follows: TGTGCCAGCAGCACTAGCGCCAGCACAGATACGCAGTATTTT. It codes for CASSTSASTDTQYF.